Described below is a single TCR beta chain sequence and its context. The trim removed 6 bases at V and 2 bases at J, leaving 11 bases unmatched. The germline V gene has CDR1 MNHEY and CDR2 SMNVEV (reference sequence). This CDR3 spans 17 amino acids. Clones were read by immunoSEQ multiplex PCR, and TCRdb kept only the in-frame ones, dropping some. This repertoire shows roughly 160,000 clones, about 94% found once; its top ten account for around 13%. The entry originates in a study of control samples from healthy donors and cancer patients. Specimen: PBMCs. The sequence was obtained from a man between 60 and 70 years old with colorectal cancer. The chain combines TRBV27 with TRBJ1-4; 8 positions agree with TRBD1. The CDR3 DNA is TGTGCCAGCAGCGATCGGGCAGGGGGCGGGACTAATGAAAAACTGTTTTTT. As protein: CASSDRAGGGTNEKLFF. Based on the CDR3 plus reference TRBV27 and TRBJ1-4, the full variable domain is EAQVTQNPRYLITVTGKKLTVTCSQNMNHEYMSWYRQDPGLGLRQIYYSMNVEVTDKGDVPEGYKVSRKEKRNFPLILESPSPNQTSLYFCASSDRAGGGTNEKLFFGSGTQLSVL.